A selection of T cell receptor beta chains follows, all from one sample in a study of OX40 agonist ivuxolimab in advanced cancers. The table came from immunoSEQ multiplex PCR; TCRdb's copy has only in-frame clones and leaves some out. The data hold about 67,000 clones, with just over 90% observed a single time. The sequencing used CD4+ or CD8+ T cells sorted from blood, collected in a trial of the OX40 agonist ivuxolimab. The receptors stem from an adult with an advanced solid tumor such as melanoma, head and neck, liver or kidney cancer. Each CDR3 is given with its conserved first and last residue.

CDR3aa: CASKGGGETQYF
j_gene: TRBJ2-5
v_gene: TRBV19

CDR3aa: CASSWVWEEGGELFF
j_gene: TRBJ2-2
v_gene: TRBV7-2

CDR3aa: CASSPRVAGELFF
j_gene: TRBJ2-2
v_gene: TRBV18

CDR3aa: CAWSRRGQIVYGYTF
j_gene: TRBJ1-2
v_gene: TRBV30

CDR3aa: CASSPSQETQYF
j_gene: TRBJ2-5
v_gene: TRBV7-9

CDR3aa: CASSRTVYEQYF
j_gene: TRBJ2-7
v_gene: TRBV6-6

CDR3aa: CASSIGLTGNTEAFF
j_gene: TRBJ1-1
v_gene: TRBV19

CDR3aa: CASSPPGLGTDTQYF
j_gene: TRBJ2-3
v_gene: TRBV18

CDR3aa: CASNTGANTGELFF
j_gene: TRBJ2-2
v_gene: TRBV28

CDR3aa: CASSYTPSSYNEQFF
j_gene: TRBJ2-1
v_gene: TRBV6-5

CDR3aa: CASSLSYRAGEKLFF
j_gene: TRBJ1-4
v_gene: TRBV27

CDR3aa: CASRQGNNQPQHF
j_gene: TRBJ1-5
v_gene: TRBV28

CDR3aa: CAWVKGTSGGQEQFF
j_gene: TRBJ2-1
v_gene: TRBV30

CDR3aa: CASSYSGVYEQYF
j_gene: NA
v_gene: TRBV6-6

CDR3aa: CASSWRQANTEAFF
j_gene: TRBJ1-1
v_gene: TRBV27

CDR3aa: CASSSRLAGTYYEQYF
j_gene: TRBJ2-7
v_gene: TRBV6-5

CDR3aa: CASSFGVTNYGYTF
j_gene: TRBJ1-2
v_gene: TRBV5-1

CDR3aa: CASSSPRREPSYNEQFF
j_gene: TRBJ2-1
v_gene: TRBV7-9

CDR3aa: CASSEAGNYGYTF
j_gene: TRBJ1-2
v_gene: TRBV10-1

CDR3aa: CAWSQQHTGELFF
j_gene: TRBJ2-2
v_gene: TRBV30

CDR3aa: CSGGEYNEQFF
j_gene: TRBJ2-1
v_gene: TRBV20-1

CDR3aa: CASSLGSWRITYEQYF
j_gene: TRBJ2-7
v_gene: TRBV7-2

CDR3aa: CASSPGMRGAEKLFF
j_gene: TRBJ1-4
v_gene: TRBV7-6

CDR3aa: CASSLAPEQPQHF
j_gene: TRBJ1-5
v_gene: TRBV7-2

CDR3aa: CASSQTAPSGGFYEQYF
j_gene: TRBJ2-7
v_gene: TRBV4-2

CDR3aa: CASSLVERLTDTQYF
j_gene: TRBJ2-3
v_gene: TRBV7-2

CDR3aa: CASSPGRIQETQYF
j_gene: TRBJ2-5
v_gene: TRBV18

CDR3aa: CASSYGWNTEAFF
j_gene: TRBJ1-1
v_gene: TRBV6-6

CDR3aa: CASSFDGGGELFF
j_gene: TRBJ2-2
v_gene: TRBV5-1

CDR3aa: CASTPAGGPYEQYF
j_gene: TRBJ2-7
v_gene: TRBV28

CDR3aa: CASSPPTGELFF
j_gene: TRBJ2-2
v_gene: TRBV18

CDR3aa: CASSLTAPGELFF
j_gene: TRBJ2-2
v_gene: TRBV5-6

CDR3aa: CASSVGTASGNTIYF
j_gene: TRBJ1-3
v_gene: TRBV9

CDR3aa: CASSFDRGAQPQHF
j_gene: TRBJ1-5
v_gene: TRBV6-6

CDR3aa: CATSRDPQGAEKLFF
j_gene: TRBJ1-4
v_gene: TRBV15

CDR3aa: CASSVGPDRLMNTEAFF
j_gene: TRBJ1-1
v_gene: TRBV9

CDR3aa: CASSPTGGAPQETQYF
j_gene: TRBJ2-5
v_gene: TRBV7-3

CDR3aa: CASSLESQRPRYF
j_gene: TRBJ1-3
v_gene: TRBV7-2

CDR3aa: CASSLGQEDTGELFF
j_gene: TRBJ2-2
v_gene: TRBV7-9

CDR3aa: CASSQDGGVVYNEQFF
j_gene: TRBJ2-1
v_gene: TRBV4-2